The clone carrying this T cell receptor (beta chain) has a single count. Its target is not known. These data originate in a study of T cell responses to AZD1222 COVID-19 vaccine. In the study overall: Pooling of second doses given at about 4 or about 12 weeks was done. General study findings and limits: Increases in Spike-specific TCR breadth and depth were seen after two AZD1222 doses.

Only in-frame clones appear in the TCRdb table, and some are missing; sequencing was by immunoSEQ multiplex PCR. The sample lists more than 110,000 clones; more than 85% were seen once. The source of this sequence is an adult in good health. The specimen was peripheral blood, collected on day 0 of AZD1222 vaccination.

In nucleotides, the CDR3 is TGTGCCAGCCATGACAGGGGAAATGAGCAGTACTTC. Its protein is CASHDRGNEQYF. This chain joins TRBV2 and TRBJ2-7; 8 positions match TRBD1. This CDR3 is built from 12 residues. Germline trimming cut 8 bases from V and 7 bases from J; bases unmatched to any gene: 7. Germline V gene sequence: CDR1 SNHLY, CDR2 FYNNEI.